These 17 T cell receptor beta chains were all obtained from the same sample, sequenced in a study of control samples from healthy donors and cancer patients. Sequencing was performed with immunoSEQ multiplex PCR; in TCRdb, only in-frame clones are kept and a portion is missing. Among about 180,000 clones listed, roughly nine tenths were seen once. The specimen sequenced was blood. These TCRs come from a young man in good health.

Notes on this clone: A junction boundary mismatches the germline segment, possibly from a read error. This chain links TRBV29-1 with TRBJ2-5; D may be TRBD2 (6 bases). The CDR3 runs 14 residues. Germline V gene lookup returns CDR1 SQVTM and CDR2 ANQGSEA. CDR3 sequence (DNA): TGCAGCGCTGAATCGGGACTTATTCAAGAGACCCAGTACTTC. Its translation: CSAESGLIQETQYF.

The V call is TRBV19, the J call TRBJ2-2; 11 bases are shared with TRBD1. This CDR3 spans 15 amino acids. Germline V gives CDR1 LNHDA, CDR2 SQIVND (reference sequence). The V gene end was trimmed by 1 base and the J gene end by 7 bases; junction bases not matched to a gene: 2. CDR3 amino acids: CASSIGDRGGGELFF. CDR3 DNA sequence: TGTGCCAGTAGTATAGGGGACAGGGGGGGCGGGGAGCTGTTTTTT.

The rearrangement uses TRBV30 and TRBJ1-2; D unclear. V was shortened by 0 bases and J by 8 bases, with 10 bases between the two germline ends. CDR1 and CDR2 from the germline V gene are GTSNPN and SVGIG (reference sequence). CDR3 length: 12 amino acids. The CDR3, as DNA: TGTGCCTGGAGTGTATCTTTAAGGGGCTACACCTTC. Translation gives CAWSVSLRGYTF.

Turning to this clone: The same CDR3 can be traced to other DNA sequences in this sample. This chain joins TRBV4-1 and TRBJ1-4, with 11 bases matching TRBD1. Germline assignment: CDR1 MGHRA and CDR2 YSYEKL. V was pared by 3 bases and J by 5 bases, with 5 bases of the junction left unmatched. The CDR3 is 16 residues long. This chain's CDR3 is CASSQARDRGNEKLFF. The CDR3 region has the DNA TGCGCCAGCAGCCAGGCCCGGGACAGGGGGAATGAAAAACTGTTTTTT.

The chain carries TRBV7-7 and TRBJ2-5; TRBD1 might be the D (5 bases). Per germline, CDR1 SSHAT and CDR2 FNYEAQ (reference sequence). The germline V and J ends were trimmed by 5 bases and 4 bases, with 14 bases remaining between them. This CDR3 contains 14 residues. This CDR3 reads CASSRGAGGETQYF. In DNA, the CDR3 is TGTGCCAGCAGCCGTGGGGCCGGCGGAGAGACCCAGTACTTC.

This sequence joins TRBV5-1 and TRBJ2-7, with 7 bases lining up with TRBD1. Germline V gene lookup returns CDR1 SGHRS and CDR2 YFSETQ. The CDR3 loop spans 12 amino acids. Germline trimming cut 4 bases from V and 7 bases from J; bases unmatched to any gene: 5. The CDR3 region has the DNA TGCGCCAGCAGCCCTAACAGGGGAGAGCAGTACTTC. This translates into CASSPNRGEQYF.

CDR3 DNA sequence: TGTGCCAGCAGCACGGCGCGGGACAGGGGGCACCTCACCTTC. This encodes CASSTARDRGHLTF. This chain links TRBV28 with TRBJ1-2; 12 positions agree with TRBD1. Germline lookup yields CDR1 MDHEN and CDR2 SYDVKM. CDR3 length: 14 residues. V lost 6 bases and J lost 13; bases outside the gene matches: 12.

V usage is TRBV27 and J usage is TRBJ2-5; TRBD2 matches 12 bases. The length of the CDR3 is 15 residues. After removal of 7 bases from V and 5 bases from J, the junction contained 8 bases not matched to a gene. CDR1 and CDR2 (germline): MNHEY, SMNVEV (reference sequence). The CDR3 DNA follows: TGTGCCAGCAAGCTAGCGGGAGGGTTTAGTGAGACCCAGTACTTC. This codes for CASKLAGGFSETQYF.

The genes are TRBV3-1 (or the pseudogene TRBV3-2) and TRBJ2-6; maybe TRBD1 (5 bases). The germline gives CDR1 LGHDT, CDR2 YNNKEL (reference sequence). V lost 5 bases and J lost 1, with 12 bases in between. This CDR3 comprises 16 residues. DNA for the CDR3: TGTGCCAGCAGCGAAGGGGCAGGGTCTGGGGCCAACGTCCTGACTTTC. It encodes CASSEGAGSGANVLTF.

This clone showed up just a few times. This chain joins TRBV19 and TRBJ1-5; 9 bases match TRBD1. Germline trimming cut 7 bases from V and 1 base from J; bases unmatched to any gene: 8. Germline V gives CDR1 LNHDA, CDR2 SQIVND (reference sequence). This CDR3 region has 16 residues. The CDR3 loop is CASTARTGESNQPQHF. In nucleotides, the CDR3 is TGTGCCAGTACCGCCCGGACAGGGGAAAGCAATCAGCCCCAGCATTTT.

The rearrangement joins TRBV9 to TRBJ1-1, with D uncertain. The CDR3 loop spans 15 amino acids. With 4 bases removed from V and 1 base from J, the gap between germline ends came to 14 bases. The germline V gene encodes CDR1 SGDLS and CDR2 YYNGEE. The CDR3 DNA follows: TGTGCCAGCAGCTTTTCGACTGGGTGGAACACTGAAGCTTTCTTT. Its protein product is CASSFSTGWNTEAFF. Based on the CDR3 plus reference TRBV9 and TRBJ1-1, the full variable domain is DSGVTQTPKHLITATGQRVTLRCSPRSGDLSVYWYQQSLDQGLQFLIQYYNGEERAKGNILERFSAQQFPDLHSELNLSSLELGDSALYFCASSFSTGWNTEAFFGQGTRLTVV.

This sequence joins TRBV2 and TRBJ2-2; D is possibly TRBD1 or TRBD2 (5 bases each). V was clipped by 3 bases and J by 6 bases, with 11 bases between them. This CDR3 has 14 residues. Germline V gene lookup returns CDR1 SNHLY and CDR2 FYNNEI. The DNA for the CDR3 is TGTGCCAGCAGTGAGCCGGGGCGCGCCGGGGAGCTGTTTTTT. Residues: CASSEPGRAGELFF.

This CDR3 is CASSFGTDGYTF. The DNA of the CDR3 is TGTGCCAGCAGCTTCGGGACGGATGGCTACACCTTC. This rearrangement joins TRBV7-9 to TRBJ1-2; the D gene is possibly TRBD1 (5 bases). Trimming took off 3 bases at V and 6 bases at J, with 8 bases between the two ends. The CDR3 has 12 amino acids. Per germline, CDR1 SEHNR and CDR2 FQNEAQ (reference sequence). Full variable domain (rest looked up from reference TRBV7-9 and TRBJ1-2): DTGVSQNPRHKITKRGQNVTFRCDPISEHNRLYWYRQTLGQGPEFLTYFQNEAQLEKSRLLSDRFSAERPKGSFSTLEIQRTEQGDSAMYLCASSFGTDGYTFGSGTRLTVV.

V is TRBV7-3 and J is TRBJ2-2; possible D gene TRBD2, 5 bases. The CDR3 has 15 amino acids. V was trimmed by 1 base and J by 4 bases, leaving 10 bases between them. Germline values: CDR1 SGHTA, CDR2 FQGTGA. The CDR3 coding sequence is TGTGCCAGCAGCTTAATAGCGTGGAGCACCGGGGAGCTGTTTTTT. Translating it yields CASSLIAWSTGELFF.

The CDR3 is CASSVDHSFSYNEQFF. CDR3 DNA: TGTGCCAGCAGCGTAGATCACAGCTTCTCCTACAATGAGCAGTTCTTC. V is TRBV9 and J is TRBJ2-1; D unresolved. The CDR3 sequence is 16 residues long. Germline loops: CDR1 SGDLS, CDR2 YYNGEE. Between the trimmed V and J ends, which lost 0 bases and 0 bases, there was a span of 10 bases. The full variable domain, rest sourced from reference TRBV9 and TRBJ2-1, is DSGVTQTPKHLITATGQRVTLRCSPRSGDLSVYWYQQSLDQGLQFLIQYYNGEERAKGNILERFSAQQFPDLHSELNLSSLELGDSALYFCASSVDHSFSYNEQFFGPGTRLTVL.

The rearrangement uses TRBV19 and TRBJ2-3, with 10 positions matching TRBD2. This CDR3 comprises 16 residues. The trim removed 5 bases at V and 2 bases at J, leaving 7 bases unmatched. The germline gives CDR1 LNHDA, CDR2 SQIVND (reference sequence). CDR3 sequence (DNA): TGTGCCAGTAGTCCTCTACTAGCGGGACCCACAGATACGCAGTATTTT. Amino acids: CASSPLLAGPTDTQYF.

V gene TRBV19 combines with J gene TRBJ2-2; D could derive from TRBD1 or TRBD2 (6 bases each). CDR1 LNHDA and CDR2 SQIVND come from the germline V gene (reference sequence). V gave up 7 bases and J gave up 7 bases, with 16 bases separating them. CDR3 length equals 14 residues. Here the CDR3 DNA reads TGTGCCAGTACCCCGACGGGGGCGTTCGGGGAGCTGTTTTTT. Protein: CASTPTGAFGELFF.